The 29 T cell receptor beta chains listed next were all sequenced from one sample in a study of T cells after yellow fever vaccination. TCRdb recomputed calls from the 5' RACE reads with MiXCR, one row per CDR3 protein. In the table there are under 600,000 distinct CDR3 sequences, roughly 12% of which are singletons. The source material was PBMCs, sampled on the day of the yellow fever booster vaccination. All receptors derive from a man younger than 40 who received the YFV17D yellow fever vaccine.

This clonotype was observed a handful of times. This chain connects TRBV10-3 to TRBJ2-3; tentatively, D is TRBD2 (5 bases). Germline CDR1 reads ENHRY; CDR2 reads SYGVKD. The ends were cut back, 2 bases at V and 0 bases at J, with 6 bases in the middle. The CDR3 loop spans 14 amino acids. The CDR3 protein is CAISEEGSTDTQYF. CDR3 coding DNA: TGTGCCATCAGTGAGGAGGGCAGCACAGATACGCAGTATTTT.

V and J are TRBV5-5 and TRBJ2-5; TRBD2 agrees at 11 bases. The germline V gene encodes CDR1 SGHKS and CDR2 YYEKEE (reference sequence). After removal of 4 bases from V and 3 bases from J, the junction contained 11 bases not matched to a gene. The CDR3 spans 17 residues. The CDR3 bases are TGTGCCAGCAGCATACAGTCGACTAGCGGGATGAAAGAGACCCAGTACTTC. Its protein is CASSIQSTSGMKETQYF.

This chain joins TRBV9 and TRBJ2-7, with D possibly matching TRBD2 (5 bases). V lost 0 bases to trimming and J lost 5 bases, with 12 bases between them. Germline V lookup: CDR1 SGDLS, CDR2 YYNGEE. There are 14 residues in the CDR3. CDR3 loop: CASSVDPSLHEQYF. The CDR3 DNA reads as TGTGCCAGCAGCGTAGATCCTAGCCTCCACGAGCAGTACTTC.

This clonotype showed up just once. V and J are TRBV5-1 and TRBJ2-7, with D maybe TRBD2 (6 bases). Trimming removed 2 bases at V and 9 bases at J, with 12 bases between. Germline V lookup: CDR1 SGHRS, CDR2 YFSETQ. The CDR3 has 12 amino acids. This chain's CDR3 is CASSFAEGGQYF. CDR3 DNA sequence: TGCGCCAGCAGCTTTGCGGAGGGCGGGCAGTACTTC.

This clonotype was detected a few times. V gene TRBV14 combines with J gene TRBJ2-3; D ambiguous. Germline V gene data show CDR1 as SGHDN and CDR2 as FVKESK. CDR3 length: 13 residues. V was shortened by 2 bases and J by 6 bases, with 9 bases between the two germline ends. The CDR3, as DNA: TGTGCCAGCAGCCAACAGACTGGGGATACGCAGTATTTT. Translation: CASSQQTGDTQYF.

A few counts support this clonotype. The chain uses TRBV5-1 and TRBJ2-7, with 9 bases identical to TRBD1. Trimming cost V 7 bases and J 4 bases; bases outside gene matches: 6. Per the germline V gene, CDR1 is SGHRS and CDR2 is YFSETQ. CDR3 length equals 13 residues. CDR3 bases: TGCGCCAGCTGTTTGACAGGGGGGTACGAGCAGTACTTC. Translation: CASCLTGGYEQYF.

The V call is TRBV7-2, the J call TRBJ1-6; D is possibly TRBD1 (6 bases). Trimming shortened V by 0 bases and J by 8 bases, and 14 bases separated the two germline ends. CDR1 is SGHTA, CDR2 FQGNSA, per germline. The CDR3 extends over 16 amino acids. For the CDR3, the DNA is TGTGCCAGCAGCTTAGCGCCGAAGGGGGTGGATTCACCCCTCCACTTT. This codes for CASSLAPKGVDSPLHF.

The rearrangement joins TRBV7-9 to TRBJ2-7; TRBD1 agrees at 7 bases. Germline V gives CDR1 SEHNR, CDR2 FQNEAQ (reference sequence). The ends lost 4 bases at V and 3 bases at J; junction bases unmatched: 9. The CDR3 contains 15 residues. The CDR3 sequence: CASSSAGTAHYEQYF. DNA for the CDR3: TGTGCCAGCAGCTCTGCCGGGACAGCTCACTACGAGCAGTACTTC.

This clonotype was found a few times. DNA of the CDR3: TGTGCCAGCAGCCAGACTGGGAACACAGATACGCAGTATTTT. This encodes CASSQTGNTDTQYF. V is TRBV5-6 and J is TRBJ2-3; no firm D call. V lost 4 bases to trimming and J lost 2 bases, with 11 bases between them. This CDR3 comprises 14 residues. Germline V gene lookup returns CDR1 SGHDT and CDR2 YYEEEE.

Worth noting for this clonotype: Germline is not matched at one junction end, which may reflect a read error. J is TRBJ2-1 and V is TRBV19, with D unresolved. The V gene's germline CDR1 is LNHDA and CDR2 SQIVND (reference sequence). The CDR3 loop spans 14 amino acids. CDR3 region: CASRVAFSYNEQSF. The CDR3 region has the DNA TGTGCCAGTCGGGTGGCTTTCTCCTACAATGAGCAGTCCTTC.

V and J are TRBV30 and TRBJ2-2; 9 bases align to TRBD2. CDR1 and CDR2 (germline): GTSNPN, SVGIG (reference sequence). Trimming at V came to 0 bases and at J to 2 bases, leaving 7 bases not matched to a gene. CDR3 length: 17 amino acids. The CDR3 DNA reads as TGTGCCTGGAGTGTTCGACTAGCGGACTTCAACACCGGGGAGCTGTTTTTT. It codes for CAWSVRLADFNTGELFF.

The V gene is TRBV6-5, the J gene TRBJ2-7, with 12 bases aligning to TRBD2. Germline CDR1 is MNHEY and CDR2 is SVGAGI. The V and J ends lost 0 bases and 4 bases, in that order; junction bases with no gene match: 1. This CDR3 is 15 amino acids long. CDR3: CASSYSTSGSYEQYF. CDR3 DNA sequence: TGTGCCAGCAGTTACTCGACTAGCGGGAGTTACGAGCAGTACTTC.

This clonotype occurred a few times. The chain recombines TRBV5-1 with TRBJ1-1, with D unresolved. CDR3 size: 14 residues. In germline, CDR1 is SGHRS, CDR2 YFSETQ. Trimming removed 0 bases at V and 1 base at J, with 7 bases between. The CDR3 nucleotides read TGCGCCAGCAGCTTGGACGTGGGGAACACTGAAGCTTTCTTT. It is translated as CASSLDVGNTEAFF.

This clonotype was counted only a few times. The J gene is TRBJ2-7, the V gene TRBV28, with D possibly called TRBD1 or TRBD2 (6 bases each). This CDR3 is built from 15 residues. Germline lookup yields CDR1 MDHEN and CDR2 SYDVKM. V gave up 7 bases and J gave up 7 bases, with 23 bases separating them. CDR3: CASINGGPTGREQYF. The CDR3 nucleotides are TGTGCCAGCATCAACGGGGGCCCCACAGGCCGTGAGCAGTACTTC.

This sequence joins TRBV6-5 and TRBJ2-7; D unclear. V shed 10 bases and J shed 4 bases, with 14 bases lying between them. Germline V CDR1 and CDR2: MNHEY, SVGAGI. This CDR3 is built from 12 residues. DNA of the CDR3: TGTGCCACTAAGGGCGGAGTATACGAGCAGTACTTC. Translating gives CATKGGVYEQYF.

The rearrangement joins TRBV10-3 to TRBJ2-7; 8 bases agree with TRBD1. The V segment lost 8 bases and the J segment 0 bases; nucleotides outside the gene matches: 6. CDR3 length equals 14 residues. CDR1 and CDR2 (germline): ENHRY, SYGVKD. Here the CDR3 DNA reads TGTGCCATCCGGGACAGGACCGACTCCTACGAGCAGTACTTC. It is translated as CAIRDRTDSYEQYF.

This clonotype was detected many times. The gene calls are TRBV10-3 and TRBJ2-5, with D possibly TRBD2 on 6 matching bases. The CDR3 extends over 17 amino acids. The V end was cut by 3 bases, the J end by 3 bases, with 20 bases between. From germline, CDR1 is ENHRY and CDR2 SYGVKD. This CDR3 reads CAISDPVGWGGEETQYF. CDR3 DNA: TGTGCCATCAGTGATCCCGTGGGGTGGGGAGGAGAAGAGACCCAGTACTTC.

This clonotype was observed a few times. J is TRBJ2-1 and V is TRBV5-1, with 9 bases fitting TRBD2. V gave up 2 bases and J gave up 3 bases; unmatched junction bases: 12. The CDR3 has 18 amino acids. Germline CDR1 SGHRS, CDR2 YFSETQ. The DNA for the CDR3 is TGCGCCAGCAGCTTTTCATCGGTGGAACTAGCGGGCTACAATGAGCAGTTCTTC. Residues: CASSFSSVELAGYNEQFF.

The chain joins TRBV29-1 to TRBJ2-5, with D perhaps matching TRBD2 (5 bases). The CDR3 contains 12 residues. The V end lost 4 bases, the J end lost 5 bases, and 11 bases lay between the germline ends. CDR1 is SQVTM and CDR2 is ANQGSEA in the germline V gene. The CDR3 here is CSVGLRGETQYF. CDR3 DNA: TGCAGCGTTGGCCTTCGAGGGGAGACCCAGTACTTC.

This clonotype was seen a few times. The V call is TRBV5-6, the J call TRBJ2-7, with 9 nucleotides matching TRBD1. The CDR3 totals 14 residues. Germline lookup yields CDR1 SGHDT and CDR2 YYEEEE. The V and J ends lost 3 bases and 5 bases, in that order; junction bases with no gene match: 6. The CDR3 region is CASSSGQGGDEQYF. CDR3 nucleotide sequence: TGTGCCAGCAGCTCGGGACAGGGAGGTGACGAGCAGTACTTC.

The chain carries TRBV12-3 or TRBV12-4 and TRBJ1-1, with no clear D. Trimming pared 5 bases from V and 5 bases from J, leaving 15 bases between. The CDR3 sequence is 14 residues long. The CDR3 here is CASSGVGGRTEAFF. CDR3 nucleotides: TGTGCCAGCAGTGGAGTCGGAGGACGAACTGAAGCTTTCTTT.

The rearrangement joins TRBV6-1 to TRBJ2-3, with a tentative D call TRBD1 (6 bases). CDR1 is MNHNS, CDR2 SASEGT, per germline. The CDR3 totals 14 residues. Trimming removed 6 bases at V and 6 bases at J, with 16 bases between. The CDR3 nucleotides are TGTGCCAGCAGACTTTGGCCAGGGGTGGATACGCAGTATTTT. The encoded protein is CASRLWPGVDTQYF.

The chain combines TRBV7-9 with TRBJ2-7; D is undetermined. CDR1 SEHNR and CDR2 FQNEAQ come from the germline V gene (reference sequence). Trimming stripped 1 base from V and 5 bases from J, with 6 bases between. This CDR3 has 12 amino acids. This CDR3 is CASSLGWDEQYF. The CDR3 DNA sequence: TGTGCCAGCAGCTTAGGATGGGACGAGCAGTACTTC.

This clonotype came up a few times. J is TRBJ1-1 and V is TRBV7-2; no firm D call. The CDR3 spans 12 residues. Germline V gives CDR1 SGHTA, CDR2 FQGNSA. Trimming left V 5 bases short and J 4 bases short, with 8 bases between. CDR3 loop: CASSIKPTEAFF. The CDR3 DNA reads TGTGCCAGCAGCATAAAGCCCACTGAAGCTTTCTTT.

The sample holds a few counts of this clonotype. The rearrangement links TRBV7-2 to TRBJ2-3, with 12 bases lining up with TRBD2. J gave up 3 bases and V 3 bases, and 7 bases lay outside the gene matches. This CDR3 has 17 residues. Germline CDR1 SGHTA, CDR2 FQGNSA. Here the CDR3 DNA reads TGTGCCAGCAGCTTCCTAGCGGGAGGGCTTGGGACAGATACGCAGTATTTT. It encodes CASSFLAGGLGTDTQYF.

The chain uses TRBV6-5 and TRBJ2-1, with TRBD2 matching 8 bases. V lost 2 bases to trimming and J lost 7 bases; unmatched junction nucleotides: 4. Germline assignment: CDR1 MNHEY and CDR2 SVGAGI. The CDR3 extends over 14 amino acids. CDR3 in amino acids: CASSYARGGNEQFF. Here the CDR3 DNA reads TGTGCCAGCAGTTACGCCCGGGGGGGGAATGAGCAGTTCTTC.

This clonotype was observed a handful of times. The CDR3 spells CASSLRVAAYNEQFF. The CDR3 bases are TGTGCCAGCAGTCTCAGGGTAGCGGCCTACAATGAGCAGTTCTTC. The chain carries TRBV12-3 or TRBV12-4 and TRBJ2-1, with D tentatively TRBD2 (6 bases). V gave up 5 bases and J gave up 2 bases, with 13 bases separating them. The CDR3 length is 15 residues.

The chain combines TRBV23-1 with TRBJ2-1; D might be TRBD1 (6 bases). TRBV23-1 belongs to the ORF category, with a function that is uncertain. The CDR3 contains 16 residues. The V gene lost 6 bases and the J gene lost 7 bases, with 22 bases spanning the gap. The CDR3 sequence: CASSHTSQGTRNEQFF. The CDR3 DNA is TGCGCCAGCAGCCATACGTCGCAGGGGACGAGGAATGAGCAGTTCTTC.

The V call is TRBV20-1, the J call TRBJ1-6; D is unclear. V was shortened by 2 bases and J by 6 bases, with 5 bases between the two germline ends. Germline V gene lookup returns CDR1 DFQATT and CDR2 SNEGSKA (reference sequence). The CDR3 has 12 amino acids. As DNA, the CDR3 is TGCAGTGCTAGACCCGTTAATTCACCCCTCCACTTT. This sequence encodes CSARPVNSPLHF.